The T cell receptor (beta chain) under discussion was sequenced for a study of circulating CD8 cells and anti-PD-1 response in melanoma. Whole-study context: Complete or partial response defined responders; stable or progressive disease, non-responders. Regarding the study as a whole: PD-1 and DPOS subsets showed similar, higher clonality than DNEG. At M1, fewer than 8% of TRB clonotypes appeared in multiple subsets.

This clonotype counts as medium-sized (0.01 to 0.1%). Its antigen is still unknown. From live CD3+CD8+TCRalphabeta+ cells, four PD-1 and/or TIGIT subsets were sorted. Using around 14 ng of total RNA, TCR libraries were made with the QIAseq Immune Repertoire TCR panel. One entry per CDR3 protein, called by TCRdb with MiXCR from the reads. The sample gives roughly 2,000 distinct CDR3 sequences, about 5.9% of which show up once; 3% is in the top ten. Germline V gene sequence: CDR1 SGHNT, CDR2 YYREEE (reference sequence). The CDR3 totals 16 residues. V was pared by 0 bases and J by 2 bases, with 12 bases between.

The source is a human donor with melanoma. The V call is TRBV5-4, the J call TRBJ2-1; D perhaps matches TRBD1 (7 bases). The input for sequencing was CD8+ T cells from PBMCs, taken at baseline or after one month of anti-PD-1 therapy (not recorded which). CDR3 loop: CASSLAGGQPYNEQFF. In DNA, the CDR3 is TGTGCCAGCAGCTTGGCCGGGGGACAGCCCTACAATGAGCAGTTCTTC.